This record covers a single T cell receptor (beta chain). What it binds is not known. This specimen comes from a study of blood T cells in healthy people across ages. Findings and caveats of the study: Age brought a roughly linear fall in TCR beta diversity measured per million T cells.

Germline V CDR1 and CDR2: SQVTM, ANQGSEA. The CDR3 is made up of 13 amino acids. V lost 6 bases to trimming and J lost 1 base, with 12 bases between them. A sample-barcoded 5' primer and a J-beta primer mix were used in a second PCR of roughly 7 to 11 cycles. TCRdb re-derived calls from the 5' RACE reads in MiXCR, one entry per CDR3 protein. The sample has about 1,400,000 distinct CDR3 sequences; around 55% are singletons. Input material: blood. This TCR derives from a young man in good health. The rearrangement links TRBV29-1 to TRBJ1-2, with D possibly TRBD1 on 5 matching bases. The CDR3 DNA is TGCAGCGTCCATTCGGGGGGTAACTATGGCTACACCTTC. Its protein product is CSVHSGGNYGYTF. Together with reference TRBV29-1 and TRBJ1-2, the CDR3 gives the full variable domain: SAVISQKPSRDICQRGTSLTIQCQVDSQVTMMFWYRQQPGQSLTLIATANQGSEATYESGFVIDKFPISRPNLTFSTLTVSNMSPEDSSIYLCSVHSGGNYGYTFGSGTRLTVV.